The clone carrying this TCR beta chain came up many times. Its specificity is unknown. The sample comes from a study of T cells in Graves' hyperthyroidism and ophthalmopathy. There were TCR beta CDR3 regions amplified from RNA transcripts. First-round RT-PCR with HTBI primers amplified the TCR CDR3 region. TCRdb called the multiplex PCR reads again in MiXCR, with one record for every CDR3 protein. The data show approximately 600,000 distinct CDR3 sequences, with under 20% seen just once and about 3.8% held by the top ten. The V end lost 6 bases, the J end lost 4 bases, and 25 bases lay between the germline ends. CDR1 is MNHEY and CDR2 is SVGEGT in the germline V gene. This CDR3 is 17 amino acids long. Findings of the study overall: From stable hyperthyroidism, ophthalmopathy was separated by a 13 V-J model. Ophthalmopathy got predicted by the model a median around six months before its onset.

Graves' hyperthyroidism was deemed stable given no ophthalmopathy progression within 18 months. Diagnoses rested on clinical symptoms, serum thyroxine and TRAb, thyroid ultrasound and orbital computed tomography. The source is a woman aged 25 to 45 with Graves' hyperthyroidism. This sequence joins TRBV6-2 or TRBV6-3 and TRBJ2-7; maybe TRBD2 (6 bases). Sequenced input: blood. DNA for the CDR3: TGTGCCAGCAGGAAGAGTGGTGTGGGGACTGTGAAATACGAGCAGTACTTC. As protein: CASRKSGVGTVKYEQYF.